Listed here are 30 T cell receptor beta chains from one sample, sequenced in a study of identical twins. TCRdb passed the 5' RACE reads through MiXCR, listing each CDR3 protein once. The sample shows approximately 280,000 distinct CDR3 sequences, approximately 8.5% of them seen only once. Separately, the same data were catalogued under a study of yellow fever vaccine responses in identical twins.

The specimen was memory (CD45RO+) T cells sorted from blood. These TCRs come from a woman under 30 in good health.

This clonotype was seen more than once but under ten times. V is TRBV7-9 and J is TRBJ2-7, with D perhaps matching TRBD1 (6 bases). CDR1 and CDR2 from the germline V gene are SEHNR and FQNEAQ (reference sequence). Deletions cut 4 bases from V and 7 bases from J, with 20 bases between. The CDR3 is 15 residues long. In DNA form, the CDR3 reads TGTGCCAGCAGCTGGGGGCTATCCAACATGGGGGAGCAGTACTTC. This codes for CASSWGLSNMGEQYF.

The chain combines TRBV7-9 with TRBJ1-2, with unresolved D. The CDR3 is 11 residues long. Germline CDR1 and CDR2: SEHNR and FQNEAQ (reference sequence). V lost 4 bases and J lost 7, with 7 bases in between. The CDR3 DNA reads as TGTGCCAGCAGCTCCATTAGTGGCTACACCTTC. Protein sequence: CASSSISGYTF.

At least ten counts were recorded for this clonotype. The DNA of the CDR3 is TGCGCCAGCAGCCCTAGCGGGAGACCTGATACGCAGTATTTT. This translates into CASSPSGRPDTQYF. V and J are TRBV4-1 and TRBJ2-3; 10 bases map to TRBD2. The CDR3 is 14 residues long. V lost 4 bases, J lost 6 bases, and 4 bases stayed unmatched. Germline V gives CDR1 MGHRA, CDR2 YSYEKL.

V is TRBV29-1 and J is TRBJ2-7; 8 positions agree with TRBD1. The CDR3 length is 18 residues. V lost 6 bases and J lost 0; bases outside the gene matches: 19. Germline CDR1 reads SQVTM; CDR2 reads ANQGSEA. CDR3 coding DNA: TGCAGCGTCGATGGCTTTAGGGGACAGGCCTCTAGCTCCTACGAGCAGTACTTC. Its protein is CSVDGFRGQASSSYEQYF.

Notes on this clonotype: Relative to the germline gene, one junction end is altered; a read error may explain this. V usage is TRBV6-5 and J usage is TRBJ2-2, with 9 bases aligning to TRBD1. In germline, CDR1 is MNHEY, CDR2 SVGAGI. CDR3 length equals 19 residues. The chain's CDR3 is CASSWVGQGALSKTGELFF. The DNA of the CDR3 is TGTGCCAGCAGTTGGGTGGGACAGGGAGCCCTCTCGAAGACCGGGGAGCTGTTTTTT.

This clonotype has only a few counts. This chain joins TRBV4-1 and TRBJ1-5; 8 nucleotides align to TRBD1. Germline trimming cut 6 bases from V and 6 bases from J; bases unmatched to any gene: 10. The germline CDR1 and CDR2 sequences are MGHRA and YSYEKL. CDR3 length: 15 amino acids. CDR3 amino acids: CASSRTGGVGQPQHF. The DNA of the CDR3 is TGCGCCAGCAGTAGAACAGGGGGGGTAGGTCAGCCCCAGCATTTT.

This clonotype appeared a few times. The rearrangement joins TRBV20-1 to TRBJ1-1; D is unresolved. V was shortened by 5 bases and J by 2 bases, with 12 bases between the two germline ends. Germline lookup yields CDR1 DFQATT and CDR2 SNEGSKA (reference sequence). CDR3 length equals 13 residues. The CDR3 DNA is TGCAGTGCTCCCTGGACGGGAAACACTGAAGCTTTCTTT. This codes for CSAPWTGNTEAFF.

This chain connects TRBV2 to TRBJ2-2; TRBD1 might be the D (5 bases). Germline V gives CDR1 SNHLY, CDR2 FYNNEI. There are 14 residues in the CDR3. V was trimmed by 9 bases and J by 1 base, leaving 12 bases between them. CDR3 bases: TGTGCCAGTCACGCCGACAGGAACACCGGGGAGCTGTTTTTT. Encoded protein: CASHADRNTGELFF.

The V call is TRBV5-1, the J call TRBJ2-3, with D perhaps TRBD1 or TRBD2 (5 bases each). The CDR3 has 15 residues. Germline assignment: CDR1 SGHRS and CDR2 YFSETQ. Trimming took 2 bases from V and 1 from J, leaving 11 bases between them. The CDR3 here is CASSFQGERTDTQYF. The DNA of the CDR3 is TGCGCCAGCAGCTTCCAAGGGGAGCGCACAGATACGCAGTATTTT.

This clonotype was recorded many times. The chain employs TRBV3-1 and TRBJ1-6, with 7 bases fitting TRBD1. The CDR3 consists of 17 residues. CDR1 LGHDT and CDR2 YNNKEL come from the germline V gene (reference sequence). V trimming: 5 bases; J trimming: 3 bases; junction bases outside the gene matches: 10. This CDR3 reads CASSSTGTAYYNSPLHF. The CDR3 DNA reads TGTGCCAGCAGCTCCACGGGGACAGCTTACTATAATTCACCCCTCCACTTT. Supplemented by reference TRBV3-1 and TRBJ1-6, the full variable domain reads DTAVSQTPKYLVTQMGNDKSIKCEQNLGHDTMYWYKQDSKKFLKIMFSYNNKELIINETVPNRFSPKSPDKAHLNLHINSLELGDSAVYFCASSSTGTAYYNSPLHFGNGTRLTVT.

V usage is TRBV20-1 and J usage is TRBJ2-7; 11 bases fit TRBD2. The CDR3 has 14 amino acids. V lost 5 bases to trimming and J lost 3 bases; unmatched junction nucleotides: 6. Per germline, CDR1 DFQATT and CDR2 SNEGSKA (reference sequence). Written as DNA, the CDR3 is TGCAGTGCTGGCGGACTAGCGGGCTTCTACGAGCAGTACTTC. Translating gives CSAGGLAGFYEQYF.

The table lists this clonotype with a few counts. The chain joins TRBV9 to TRBJ2-1; 12 positions match TRBD2. CDR3 length: 15 amino acids. In germline, CDR1 is SGDLS, CDR2 YYNGEE. Trimming at V came to 3 bases and at J to 7 bases, leaving 5 bases not matched to a gene. CDR3 DNA: TGTGCCAGCAGCGAAGGACTAGCGGGGTGGAATGAGCAGTTCTTC. Protein product: CASSEGLAGWNEQFF. The full variable domain, with the rest looked up from reference TRBV9 and TRBJ2-1, is DSGVTQTPKHLITATGQRVTLRCSPRSGDLSVYWYQQSLDQGLQFLIQYYNGEERAKGNILERFSAQQFPDLHSELNLSSLELGDSALYFCASSEGLAGWNEQFFGPGTRLTVL.

The chain has TRBV7-8 and TRBJ2-7; 10 nucleotides align to TRBD1. With 1 base clipped from V and 4 bases from J, the junction kept 4 bases outside the gene matches. The germline gives CDR1 SGHVS, CDR2 FQNEAQ. This CDR3 is built from 15 residues. The CDR3 DNA follows: TGTGCCAGCAGCTTAGGGGACAGGGGTTCGTACGAGCAGTACTTC. Amino acids: CASSLGDRGSYEQYF.

The chain employs TRBV15 and TRBJ2-3; a possible D gene is TRBD1 (6 bases). Germline CDR1 reads LNHNV; CDR2 reads YYDKDF (reference sequence). The CDR3 covers 16 residues. V lost 0 bases and J 4 bases, leaving 14 bases between the germline ends. Here the CDR3 reads CATSRDSTTGSDTQYF. The DNA for the CDR3 is TGTGCCACCAGCAGAGATTCCACAACAGGGTCAGATACGCAGTATTTT.

The chain's CDR3 is CASSQDHTGGSYEQYV. The DNA of the CDR3 is TGTGCCAGCAGCCAAGATCATACAGGGGGCTCTTACGAGCAGTACGTC. The rearrangement links TRBV4-2 to TRBJ2-7; TRBD1 matches 9 bases. J lost 4 bases, V lost 0 bases, and 7 bases had no gene match. The CDR3 is made up of 16 amino acids. Germline values: CDR1 LGHNA, CDR2 YNFKEQ.

The sample holds a few counts of this clonotype. The chain recombines TRBV2 with TRBJ1-2, with TRBD1 identical over 7 bases. CDR3 length equals 14 residues. The germline V gene has CDR1 SNHLY and CDR2 FYNNEI. Trimming cost V 3 bases and J 5 bases; bases outside gene matches: 6. The CDR3 nucleotides are TGTGCCAGCAGTGACCGGACAGGCAGTTATGGCTACACCTTC. Its translation is CASSDRTGSYGYTF.

The chain has TRBV28 and TRBJ1-5; D ambiguous. The CDR3 extends over 12 amino acids. The ends were cut back, 4 bases at V and 9 bases at J, with 10 bases in the middle. Germline lookup yields CDR1 MDHEN and CDR2 SYDVKM. For the CDR3, the DNA is TGTGCCAGCAGTTCGGACTTTAGGCCCCAGCATTTT. As protein: CASSSDFRPQHF.

This clonotype was seen a few times. The gene calls are TRBV19 and TRBJ2-1; TRBD2 matches at 11 bases. This CDR3 contains 16 residues. Germline V lookup: CDR1 LNHDA, CDR2 SQIVND (reference sequence). V shed 1 base, J shed 9 bases, and the junction held 8 bases outside the gene matches. CDR3 nucleotides: TGTGCCAGTAGTATAGGTAGGCTAGCGGGAGGTGCTGAGCAGTTCTTC. Encoded protein: CASSIGRLAGGAEQFF. The full variable domain, its missing parts supplied by reference TRBV19 and TRBJ2-1, is DGGITQSPKYLFRKEGQNVTLSCEQNLNHDAMYWYRQDPGQGLRLIYYSQIVNDFQKGDIAEGYSVSREKKESFPLTVTSAQKNPTAFYLCASSIGRLAGGAEQFFGPGTRLTVL.

The chain links TRBV6-5 to TRBJ2-1; D remains unclear. The CDR3 loop spans 14 amino acids. CDR1 is MNHEY, CDR2 SVGAGI, per germline. V was shortened by 0 bases and J by 6 bases, with 9 bases between the two germline ends. The CDR3 here is CASSYSSIGNEQFF. CDR3 bases: TGTGCCAGCAGTTACTCCTCGATTGGCAATGAGCAGTTCTTC.

This clonotype was observed at least ten times. This sequence joins TRBV29-1 and TRBJ1-1; maybe TRBD1 (6 bases). This CDR3 is built from 13 residues. V was trimmed by 6 bases and J by 1 base, leaving 12 bases between them. The germline gives CDR1 SQVTM, CDR2 ANQGSEA. The CDR3 bases are TGCAGCGTAAACAGGGAGACGAACACTGAAGCTTTCTTT. Protein: CSVNRETNTEAFF.

This clonotype was detected many times. V is TRBV3-1 and J is TRBJ1-5; the D gene is possibly TRBD1 (5 bases). Germline values: CDR1 LGHDT, CDR2 YNNKEL (reference sequence). The CDR3 spans 15 residues. V lost 5 bases to trimming and J lost 0 bases, with 11 bases between them. The CDR3 is CASSVSTGSNQPQHF. In DNA form, the CDR3 reads TGTGCCAGCAGCGTATCTACAGGTAGCAATCAGCCCCAGCATTTT.

V gene TRBV14 combines with J gene TRBJ2-3; no definite D call. This CDR3 contains 13 residues. Deletions cut 8 bases from V and 2 bases from J, with 11 bases between. The germline V gene encodes CDR1 SGHDN and CDR2 FVKESK. The CDR3 bases are TGTGCCAGCTCGCAGAGATACACAGATACGCAGTATTTT. Its protein product is CASSQRYTDTQYF. The complete variable domain, with remaining parts taken from reference TRBV14 and TRBJ2-3, reads EAGVTQFPSHSVIEKGQTVTLRCDPISGHDNLYWYRRVMGKEIKFLLHFVKESKQDESGMPNNRFLAERTGGTYSTLKVQPAELEDSGVYFCASSQRYTDTQYFGPGTRLTVL.

This chain connects TRBV3-1 to TRBJ2-7, with D hard to call. Germline CDR1 reads LGHDT; CDR2 reads YNNKEL (reference sequence). CDR3 length: 14 residues. Trimming took 5 bases from V and 2 from J, leaving 13 bases between them. CDR3 region: CASSFGRNAYEQYF. In DNA, the CDR3 is TGTGCCAGCAGCTTCGGACGGAATGCCTACGAGCAGTACTTC.

This clonotype came up many times. This sequence joins TRBV12-3 or TRBV12-4 and TRBJ1-2; no clear D gene. This CDR3 has 15 residues. The ends were cut back, 1 base at V and 4 bases at J, with 13 bases in the middle. CDR3: CASSLVPVDRYGYTF. The CDR3 bases are TGTGCCAGCAGTTTAGTCCCAGTGGACCGCTATGGCTACACCTTC.

The gene calls are TRBV6-5 and TRBJ1-2; no clear D. From germline, CDR1 is MNHEY and CDR2 SVGAGI. CDR3 length: 11 residues. The germline V and J ends were trimmed by 5 bases and 8 bases, with 9 bases remaining between them. CDR3 loop: CASSNRYGYTF. The DNA of the CDR3 is TGTGCCAGCAGTAACCGATACGGCTACACCTTC.

This chain connects TRBV2 to TRBJ2-7; 10 positions agree with TRBD1. The CDR3 spans 15 residues. The germline V gene has CDR1 SNHLY and CDR2 FYNNEI. Trimming removed 2 bases from V and 3 bases from J; junction bases left unmatched: 4. As DNA, the CDR3 is TGTGCCAGCAGTGAAAGGACAGGGGGTATCTACGAGCAGTACTTC. Residues: CASSERTGGIYEQYF.

This clonotype was seen many times. The J gene is TRBJ1-1, the V gene TRBV5-4; no clear D. Per germline, CDR1 SGHNT and CDR2 YYREEE (reference sequence). Trimming cost V 5 bases and J 1 base, with 9 bases left between them. The CDR3 runs to 13 residues. This chain's CDR3 is CASSYAENTEAFF. The CDR3 bases are TGTGCCAGCAGTTATGCCGAGAACACTGAAGCTTTCTTT. Variable domain in full (rest from reference TRBV5-4 and TRBJ1-1): ETGVTQSPTHLIKTRGQQVTLRCSSQSGHNTVSWYQQALGQGPQFIFQYYREEENGRGNFPPRFSGLQFPNYSSELNVNALELDDSALYLCASSYAENTEAFFGQGTRLTVV.

This clonotype appeared many times. This chain connects TRBV11-2 to TRBJ2-3, with TRBD2 identical over 11 bases. Germline values: CDR1 SGHAT, CDR2 FQNNGV. The CDR3 is 17 residues long. Trimming removed 5 bases from V and 3 bases from J; junction bases left unmatched: 10. The CDR3 DNA reads as TGTGCCAGCAGCACTTCAGGGACTAGCGGAATAACAGATACGCAGTATTTT. Its protein product is CASSTSGTSGITDTQYF.

The chain couples TRBV28 to TRBJ1-1; D is unclear. The CDR3 length is 12 residues. Trimming took off 8 bases at V and 6 bases at J, with 13 bases between the two ends. The germline gives CDR1 MDHEN, CDR2 SYDVKM. The CDR3 region has the DNA TGTGCCAGCCGGCGATGGGGTGCTGAAGCTTTCTTT. It translates to CASRRWGAEAFF.

The chain is built from TRBV20-1 and TRBJ2-5; 14 nucleotides match TRBD2. V was clipped by 3 bases and J by 6 bases; unmatched bases: 9. In germline, CDR1 is DFQATT, CDR2 SNEGSKA (reference sequence). CDR3 size: 16 residues. In DNA form, the CDR3 reads TGCAGTGCTAGGGGGACTAGCGGGGGCCCCCAGAAGACCCAGTACTTC. Translated: CSARGTSGGPQKTQYF.